This is a list of T cell receptor beta chains from one sample in a study of cytomegalovirus exposure and HLA in healthy donors. Sequenced by immunoSEQ multiplex PCR; TCRdb stores in-frame clones only, minus some. The sample lists about 190,000 clones; about four fifths were seen once. Sequenced sample: PBMCs. The receptor source for this set is a woman under 30 in good health and CMV-seronegative. Both conserved end residues are part of each CDR3. D genes are given only for firm matches. Clone size appears in some rows only: once, few, many, or a class for an expanded clone.

cdr3_aa: CASSQEAGVYNEQFF
cdr3_nt: TGCGCCAGCAGCCAAGAAGCGGGAGTTTACAATGAGCAGTTCTTC
d_call: TRBD2
clone_size: few
j_call: TRBJ2-1
v_call: TRBV4-1

cdr3_aa: CASRGQFGGGLGRDQPQHF
cdr3_nt: TGTGCCAGCAGGGGGCAGTTTGGGGGGGGCCTGGGTCGGGATCAGCCCCAGCATTTT
d_call: NA
clone_size: once
j_call: TRBJ1-5
v_call: TRBV28

cdr3_aa: CASSSELAGANEQFF
cdr3_nt: TGCGCCAGCAGTAGCGAACTAGCGGGAGCTAACGAGCAGTTCTTC
d_call: TRBD2
clone_size: once
j_call: TRBJ2-1
v_call: TRBV5-1

cdr3_aa: CASSEHTGGADTQYF
cdr3_nt: TGTGCCAGCAGTGAGCATACAGGGGGCGCAGATACGCAGTATTTT
d_call: TRBD1
clone_size: NA
j_call: TRBJ2-3
v_call: TRBV6-1

cdr3_aa: CASSPGLDSSHNEQFF
cdr3_nt: TGTGCCAGCAGCCCAGGACTAGATTCCTCCCACAATGAGCAGTTCTTC
d_call: TRBD2
clone_size: NA
j_call: TRBJ2-1
v_call: TRBV7-8

cdr3_aa: CASSLGAGGTYNEQFF
cdr3_nt: TGTGCCAGCAGCTTAGGAGCGGGAGGTACCTACAATGAGCAGTTCTTC
d_call: TRBD2
clone_size: few
j_call: TRBJ2-1
v_call: TRBV5-6

cdr3_aa: CSVGLQRGVTDTQYF
cdr3_nt: TGCAGCGTTGGATTACAAAGAGGAGTGACAGATACGCAGTATTTT
d_call: NA
clone_size: few
j_call: TRBJ2-3
v_call: TRBV29-1

cdr3_aa: CASSQVRLATEQYF
cdr3_nt: TGCGCCAGCAGCCAAGTTAGACTAGCGACCGAGCAGTACTTC
d_call: TRBD2
clone_size: NA
j_call: TRBJ2-7
v_call: TRBV4-3

cdr3_aa: CASSLESPRGNQPQHF
cdr3_nt: TGTGCCAGCAGCTTAGAATCCCCCAGGGGCAATCAGCCCCAGCATTTT
d_call: NA
clone_size: NA
j_call: TRBJ1-5
v_call: TRBV7-2

cdr3_aa: CAISESPGGEYEQYF
cdr3_nt: TGTGCCATCAGTGAGTCGCCAGGGGGAGAGTACGAGCAGTACTTC
d_call: TRBD1
clone_size: once
j_call: TRBJ2-7
v_call: TRBV10-3

cdr3_aa: CASSEGVIVEQFF
cdr3_nt: TGTGCCAGCAGTGAAGGGGTGATCGTTGAGCAGTTCTTC
d_call: NA
clone_size: NA
j_call: TRBJ2-1
v_call: TRBV27

cdr3_aa: CASSLERLAGVETQYF
cdr3_nt: TGTGCCAGCAGCTTAGAAAGGCTAGCGGGAGTAGAGACCCAGTACTTC
d_call: TRBD2
clone_size: few
j_call: TRBJ2-5
v_call: TRBV7-2

cdr3_aa: CASSLGGAWGYTF
cdr3_nt: TGTGCCAGCAGCTTGGGCGGTGCCTGGGGCTACACCTTC
d_call: NA
clone_size: few
j_call: TRBJ1-2
v_call: TRBV5-4

cdr3_aa: CASRPDRNTEAFF
cdr3_nt: TGTGCCAGCAGGCCTGACAGGAACACTGAAGCTTTCTTT
d_call: NA
clone_size: NA
j_call: TRBJ1-1
v_call: TRBV7-9

cdr3_aa: CASSLYRGTDPTGELFF
cdr3_nt: TGTGCCAGCAGCTTGTACCGGGGGACAGATCCTACCGGGGAGCTGTTTTTT
d_call: NA
clone_size: NA
j_call: TRBJ2-2
v_call: TRBV13

cdr3_aa: CASSASGKETQYF
cdr3_nt: TGTGCCAGCAGTGCTAGCGGGAAAGAGACCCAGTACTTC
d_call: TRBD2
clone_size: NA
j_call: TRBJ2-5
v_call: TRBV2

cdr3_aa: CASSSGQREFYNEQFF
cdr3_nt: TGTGCCAGCAGCTCCGGGCAGCGGGAGTTCTACAATGAGCAGTTCTTC
d_call: TRBD2
clone_size: NA
j_call: TRBJ2-1
v_call: TRBV7-8

cdr3_aa: CASSRGGTGIPICEQYF
cdr3_nt: TGTGCCAGCAGCCGAGGGGGGACAGGAATCCCAATCTGCGAGCAGTACTTC
d_call: TRBD1
clone_size: NA
j_call: TRBJ2-7
v_call: TRBV9

cdr3_aa: CASNREVGEAFF
cdr3_nt: TGTGCCAGTAATCGGGAGGTGGGTGAAGCTTTCTTT
d_call: NA
clone_size: few
j_call: TRBJ1-1
v_call: TRBV19

cdr3_aa: CASSQQGHQPQHF
cdr3_nt: TGCGCCAGCAGCCAGCAGGGTCATCAGCCCCAGCATTTT
d_call: NA
clone_size: few
j_call: TRBJ1-5
v_call: TRBV4-1

cdr3_aa: CASSQDRTAGNTIYF
cdr3_nt: TGTGCCAGCAGCCAAGATCGGACAGCTGGAAACACCATATATTTT
d_call: NA
clone_size: few
j_call: TRBJ1-3
v_call: TRBV4-2

cdr3_aa: CASSLASGRRSIGYNEQFF
cdr3_nt: TGTGCCAGCAGCTTGGCCAGCGGTAGAAGGAGCATAGGGTACAATGAGCAGTTCTTC
d_call: NA
clone_size: NA
j_call: TRBJ2-1
v_call: TRBV5-6

cdr3_aa: CASSRPVARGNYGYTF
cdr3_nt: TGTGCCAGCAGCCGCCCAGTCGCCAGGGGTAACTATGGCTACACCTTC
d_call: NA
clone_size: NA
j_call: TRBJ1-2
v_call: TRBV7-9

cdr3_aa: CASSAHRGYNEQFF
cdr3_nt: TGTGCCAGCAGTGCGCACAGGGGGTACAATGAGCAGTTCTTC
d_call: TRBD1
clone_size: NA
j_call: TRBJ2-1
v_call: TRBV25-1

cdr3_aa: CASSHRPSSGSETQYF
cdr3_nt: TGTGCCAGCAGCCACCGCCCATCAAGCGGGAGCGAGACCCAGTACTTC
d_call: TRBD2
clone_size: NA
j_call: TRBJ2-5
v_call: TRBV14

cdr3_aa: CASSDRLAGHTGELFF
cdr3_nt: TGTGCCAGCAGCGACCGACTAGCGGGACACACCGGGGAGCTGTTTTTT
d_call: TRBD2
clone_size: NA
j_call: TRBJ2-2
v_call: TRBV7-9

cdr3_aa: CASSQALDRGHEQYF
cdr3_nt: TGTGCCAGCAGCCAAGCGCTAGACAGGGGTCACGAGCAGTACTTC
d_call: TRBD1
clone_size: NA
j_call: TRBJ2-7
v_call: TRBV4-2

cdr3_aa: CASSLSWGLGTEAFF
cdr3_nt: TGTGCCAGCAGTTTATCTTGGGGGCTGGGGACTGAAGCTTTCTTT
d_call: NA
clone_size: NA
j_call: TRBJ1-1
v_call: TRBV27

cdr3_aa: CASSGGRVSENEQFF
cdr3_nt: TGTGCCAGCAGTGGGGGGCGGGTTTCGGAAAATGAGCAGTTCTTC
d_call: NA
clone_size: NA
j_call: TRBJ2-1
v_call: TRBV6-1

cdr3_aa: CASAEGVGGMNTEAFF
cdr3_nt: TGCGCCAGCGCGGAGGGAGTCGGAGGGATGAACACTGAAGCTTTCTTT
d_call: NA
clone_size: NA
j_call: TRBJ1-1
v_call: TRBV4-1

cdr3_aa: CASSLDLLTYEQYF
cdr3_nt: TGCGCCAGCAGCTTGGATCTCTTAACCTACGAGCAGTACTTC
d_call: NA
clone_size: few
j_call: TRBJ2-7
v_call: TRBV5-1

cdr3_aa: CASSYPGTSVNQETQYF
cdr3_nt: TGTGCCAGCAGTTACCCCGGGACTAGCGTGAATCAAGAGACCCAGTACTTC
d_call: TRBD2
clone_size: NA
j_call: TRBJ2-5
v_call: TRBV28

cdr3_aa: CASSLGWGNTIYF
cdr3_nt: TGCGCCAGCAGCCTGGGCTGGGGAAACACCATATATTTT
d_call: NA
clone_size: few
j_call: TRBJ1-3
v_call: TRBV4-1

cdr3_aa: CSSSLLGMNKNTEAFF
cdr3_nt: TGTTCCAGCAGCTTACTCGGGATGAACAAGAACACTGAAGCTTTCTTT
d_call: NA
clone_size: NA
j_call: TRBJ1-1
v_call: TRBV7-9

cdr3_aa: CASSIGGQNTGELFF
cdr3_nt: TGTGCCAGTAGTATAGGGGGGCAGAACACCGGGGAGCTGTTTTTT
d_call: NA
clone_size: NA
j_call: TRBJ2-2
v_call: TRBV19

cdr3_aa: CASSDRTGGLETQYF
cdr3_nt: TGTGCCAGCAGTGACCGGACAGGGGGCCTAGAGACCCAGTACTTC
d_call: TRBD1
clone_size: once
j_call: TRBJ2-5
v_call: TRBV25-1

cdr3_aa: CASSLAGDSNSPLHF
cdr3_nt: TGCGCCAGCAGCCTTGCCGGGGACAGTAATTCACCCCTCCACTTT
d_call: TRBD1
clone_size: NA
j_call: TRBJ1-6
v_call: TRBV4-1

cdr3_aa: CASSGRTGGNTEAFF
cdr3_nt: TGTGCCAGCAGTGGTAGGACAGGGGGCAACACTGAAGCTTTCTTT
d_call: TRBD1
clone_size: NA
j_call: TRBJ1-1
v_call: TRBV6-5

cdr3_aa: CASSYEGARDNSPLHF
cdr3_nt: TGTGCCAGCAGTTACGAAGGCGCACGGGATAATTCACCCCTCCACTTT
d_call: NA
clone_size: NA
j_call: TRBJ1-6
v_call: TRBV6-5

cdr3_aa: CASVLGAENEKLFF
cdr3_nt: TGTGCCAGCGTCCTAGGCGCCGAAAATGAAAAACTGTTTTTT
d_call: NA
clone_size: NA
j_call: TRBJ1-4
v_call: TRBV2

cdr3_aa: CASSVAGGELFF
cdr3_nt: TGTGCCAGCAGCGTAGCAGGAGGGGAGCTGTTTTTT
d_call: NA
clone_size: NA
j_call: TRBJ2-2
v_call: TRBV9

cdr3_aa: CAISEEEGGETQYF
cdr3_nt: TGTGCCATCAGTGAGGAGGAGGGCGGCGAGACCCAGTACTTC
d_call: NA
clone_size: NA
j_call: TRBJ2-5
v_call: TRBV10-3

cdr3_aa: CASSADRAGYEQYF
cdr3_nt: TGTGCCAGCAGCGCGGACAGGGCGGGCTACGAGCAGTACTTC
d_call: TRBD1
clone_size: NA
j_call: TRBJ2-7
v_call: TRBV9

cdr3_aa: CASSVGQADNSPLHF
cdr3_nt: TGTGCCAGCAGTGTGGGGCAGGCCGATAATTCACCCCTCCACTTT
d_call: NA
clone_size: NA
j_call: TRBJ1-6
v_call: TRBV7-2

cdr3_aa: CASSYSTGASNTEAFF
cdr3_nt: TGTGCCAGCAGTTACTCGACAGGGGCCTCAAACACTGAAGCTTTCTTT
d_call: TRBD1
clone_size: NA
j_call: TRBJ1-1
v_call: TRBV6-5

cdr3_aa: CASSAGRGLAGDEQFF
cdr3_nt: TGCGCCAGCAGCGCGGGTAGGGGACTAGCGGGAGATGAGCAGTTCTTC
d_call: TRBD2
clone_size: NA
j_call: TRBJ2-1
v_call: TRBV5-1

cdr3_aa: CASSAVGGWGNTIYF
cdr3_nt: TGTGCCAGCAGTGCTGTAGGGGGATGGGGAAACACCATATATTTT
d_call: NA
clone_size: NA
j_call: TRBJ1-3
v_call: TRBV2